Each of the 11 T cell receptor beta chains below was sequenced from the same sample in a study of neurological immune-mediated disorders. TCRdb recomputed calls from the 5' RACE reads with MiXCR, one row per CDR3 protein. The sample comprises 25,000 to 35,000 distinct CDR3 sequences, 4.6% of which are singletons, and roughly 23% rests with the top ten. The material sequenced was PBMCs. The receptor source for this set is a man younger than 35 in good health.

This clonotype was observed many times. The chain is built from TRBV7-2 and TRBJ2-2; a possible D gene is TRBD2 (5 bases). The CDR3 extends over 15 amino acids. Between the trimmed V and J ends, which lost 5 bases and 3 bases, there was a span of 13 bases. Looked up from germline, CDR1 is SGHTA and CDR2 is FQGNSA. The CDR3 DNA reads TGTGCCAGCAGCCCCGCGAGGGCCGACACCGGGGAGCTGTTTTTT. Residues: CASSPARADTGELFF.

This clonotype has at least ten counts. V usage is TRBV6-2 or TRBV6-3 and J usage is TRBJ2-1; D remains ambiguous. Germline values: CDR1 MNHEY, CDR2 SVGEGT. Trimming left V 2 bases short and J 6 bases short, with 17 bases between. This CDR3 region has 16 residues. CDR3 in amino acids: CASSYADAGRSNEQFF. The CDR3 DNA sequence: TGTGCCAGCAGTTACGCGGACGCCGGTCGGTCCAATGAGCAGTTCTTC.

Ten or more counts support this clonotype. The chain combines TRBV6-1 with TRBJ1-5; D is perhaps TRBD1 (6 bases). Germline CDR1 and CDR2: MNHNS and SASEGT. The V and J ends lost 4 bases and 9 bases respectively, with 22 bases between them. The CDR3 sequence is 16 residues long. DNA for the CDR3: TGTGCCAGCAGTGGGGGGACAAGCCCTACGTTTTCGCCCCAGCATTTT. Translated, it gives CASSGGTSPTFSPQHF.

This clonotype occurred many times. The chain combines TRBV7-8 with TRBJ1-5; D uncertain. The CDR3 has 15 amino acids. Germline V gives CDR1 SGHVS, CDR2 FQNEAQ. V lost 2 bases to trimming and J lost 0 bases, with 8 bases between them. Written as DNA, the CDR3 is TGTGCCAGCAGCTTACCCAGTTCTAGCAATCAGCCCCAGCATTTT. It encodes CASSLPSSSNQPQHF.

This clonotype was detected ten times or more. V is TRBV7-8 and J is TRBJ2-2; 10 bases are shared with TRBD1. Germline V gives CDR1 SGHVS, CDR2 FQNEAQ. This CDR3 has 14 residues. Trimming at V came to 4 bases and at J to 5 bases, leaving 1 base not matched to a gene. In DNA, the CDR3 is TGTGCCAGCAGCTCGGGACAGGGGACCGGGGAGCTGTTTTTT. The encoded protein is CASSSGQGTGELFF.

In this sample, this clonotype turned up many times. The chain is built from TRBV20-1 and TRBJ1-1, with no clear D. The CDR3 is made up of 13 amino acids. The germline V gene has CDR1 DFQATT and CDR2 SNEGSKA (reference sequence). V dropped 5 bases and J dropped 1 base, with 11 bases sitting between them. The CDR3 nucleotides are TGCAGTGCTTCTGGTCTCCAGAACACTGAAGCTTTCTTT. It codes for CSASGLQNTEAFF.

This clonotype was picked up many times. This CDR3 is CASSFLAEAGKTYEQYF. CDR3 in DNA: TGTGCCAGCAGCTTTTTGGCGGAGGCAGGGAAAACCTACGAGCAGTACTTC. V and J are TRBV5-6 and TRBJ2-7; perhaps D is TRBD1 or TRBD2 (5 bases each). CDR1 is SGHDT and CDR2 is YYEEEE in the germline V gene. The ends were cut back, 2 bases at V and 2 bases at J, with 20 bases in the middle. This CDR3 is built from 17 residues.

This clonotype has a handful of counts. The chain couples TRBV29-1 to TRBJ2-1; 7 bases line up with TRBD2. This CDR3 has 12 amino acids. Germline V CDR1 and CDR2: SQVTM, ANQGSEA. The V gene end was trimmed by 7 bases and the J gene end by 9 bases; junction bases not matched to a gene: 9. CDR3 sequence (DNA): TGCAGCGCGGGGACTACACGCGGTGAGCAGTTCTTC. It translates to CSAGTTRGEQFF.

Many counts were recorded for this clonotype. The J gene is TRBJ2-1, the V gene TRBV4-3; TRBD2 matches 7 bases. The CDR3 spans 18 residues. The V gene's germline CDR1 is LGHNA and CDR2 YSLEER. The J segment lost 9 bases and the V segment lost 3 bases, leaving 20 bases of the junction unmatched. Here the CDR3 DNA reads TGCGCCAGCAGCCAGAGCGGGTATTCGGGCGGTGGGGGGGGTGAGCAGTTCTTC. Its protein is CASSQSGYSGGGGGEQFF.

This clonotype was recorded at least ten times. J is TRBJ1-1 and V is TRBV5-1; 7 positions agree with TRBD1. The trim removed 4 bases at V and 2 bases at J, leaving 8 bases unmatched. This CDR3 is built from 15 residues. CDR1 SGHRS and CDR2 YFSETQ come from the germline V gene. CDR3 region: CASSDSGTVNTEAFF. Here the CDR3 DNA reads TGCGCCAGCAGCGATTCCGGGACAGTTAACACTGAAGCTTTCTTT.

This clonotype was detected many times. The chain couples TRBV5-1 to TRBJ1-1; a possible D gene is TRBD1 (5 bases). Trimming took 1 base from V and 6 from J, leaving 10 bases between them. The length of the CDR3 is 13 residues. Germline CDR1 is SGHRS and CDR2 is YFSETQ. CDR3 DNA: TGCGCCAGCAGCTTGACCTGGGGGGCTGAAGCTTTCTTT. As protein: CASSLTWGAEAFF.